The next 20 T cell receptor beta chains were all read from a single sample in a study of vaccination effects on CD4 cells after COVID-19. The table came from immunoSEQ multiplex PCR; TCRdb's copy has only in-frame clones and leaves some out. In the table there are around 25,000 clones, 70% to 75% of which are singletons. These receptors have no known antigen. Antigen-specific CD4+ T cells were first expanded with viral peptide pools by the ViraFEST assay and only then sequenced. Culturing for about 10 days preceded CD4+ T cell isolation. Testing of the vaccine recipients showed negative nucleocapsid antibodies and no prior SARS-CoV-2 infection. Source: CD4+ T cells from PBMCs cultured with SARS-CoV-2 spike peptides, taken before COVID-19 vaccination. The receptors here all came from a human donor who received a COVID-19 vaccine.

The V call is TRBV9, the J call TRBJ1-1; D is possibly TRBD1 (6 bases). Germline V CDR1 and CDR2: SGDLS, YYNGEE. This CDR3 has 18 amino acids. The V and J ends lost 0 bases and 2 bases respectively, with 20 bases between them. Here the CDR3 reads CASSVDDRSGDTNTEAFF. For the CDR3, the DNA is TGTGCCAGCAGCGTAGACGATAGGTCAGGGGACACAAACACTGAAGCTTTCTTT.

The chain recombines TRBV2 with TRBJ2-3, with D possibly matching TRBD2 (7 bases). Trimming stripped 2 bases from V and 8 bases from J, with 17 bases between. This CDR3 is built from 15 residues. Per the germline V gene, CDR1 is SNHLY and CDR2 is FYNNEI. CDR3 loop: CASSEIREGGATQYF. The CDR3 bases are TGTGCCAGCAGTGAAATCCGGGAAGGGGGGGCTACGCAGTATTTT.

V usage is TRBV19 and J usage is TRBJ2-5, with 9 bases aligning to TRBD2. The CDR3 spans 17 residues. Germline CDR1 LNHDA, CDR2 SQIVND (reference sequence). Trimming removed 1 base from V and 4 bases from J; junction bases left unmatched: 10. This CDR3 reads CASSIGHRAGGTETQYF. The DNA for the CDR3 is TGTGCCAGTAGTATAGGACACCGAGCGGGGGGAACAGAGACCCAGTACTTC.

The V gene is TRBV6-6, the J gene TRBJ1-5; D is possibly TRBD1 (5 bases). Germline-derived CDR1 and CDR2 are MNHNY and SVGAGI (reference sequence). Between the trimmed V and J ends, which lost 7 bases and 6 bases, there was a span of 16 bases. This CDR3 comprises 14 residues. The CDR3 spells CASTLGGESQPQHF. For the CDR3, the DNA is TGTGCCAGCACACTGGGGGGGGAGAGTCAGCCCCAGCATTTT.

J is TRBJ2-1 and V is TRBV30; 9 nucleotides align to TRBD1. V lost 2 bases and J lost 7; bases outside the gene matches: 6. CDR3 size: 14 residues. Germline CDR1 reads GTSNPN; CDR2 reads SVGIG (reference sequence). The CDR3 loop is CAWSRTGDANEQFF. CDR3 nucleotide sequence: TGTGCCTGGAGTAGGACAGGGGATGCGAATGAGCAGTTCTTC.

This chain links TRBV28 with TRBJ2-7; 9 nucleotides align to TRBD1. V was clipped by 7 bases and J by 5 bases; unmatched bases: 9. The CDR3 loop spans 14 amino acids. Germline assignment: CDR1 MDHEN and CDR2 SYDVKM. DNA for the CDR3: TGTGCCAGCACCCCCGGGACAGGGCTTGACGAGCAGTACTTC. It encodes CASTPGTGLDEQYF.

In DNA, the CDR3 is TGTGCCAGCAGCTTAGCAGGGTTCGAGGGAAATGAGCAGTTCTTC. Amino acids: CASSLAGFEGNEQFF. The chain is built from TRBV7-7 and TRBJ2-1; possibly TRBD2 for D (5 bases). CDR3 length: 15 residues. Germline lookup yields CDR1 SSHAT and CDR2 FNYEAQ (reference sequence). The germline V and J ends were trimmed by 0 bases and 7 bases, with 13 bases remaining between them.

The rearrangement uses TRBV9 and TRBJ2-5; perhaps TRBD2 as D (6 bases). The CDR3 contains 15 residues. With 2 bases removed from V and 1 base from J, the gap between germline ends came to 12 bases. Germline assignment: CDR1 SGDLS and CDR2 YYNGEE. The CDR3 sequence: CASSVGTVGQETQYF. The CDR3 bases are TGTGCCAGCAGCGTGGGGACTGTGGGCCAAGAGACCCAGTACTTC.

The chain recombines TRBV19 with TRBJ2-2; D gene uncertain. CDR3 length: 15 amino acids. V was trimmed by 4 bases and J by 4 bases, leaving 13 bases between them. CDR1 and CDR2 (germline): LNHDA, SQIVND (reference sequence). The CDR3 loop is CASSTITESTGELFF. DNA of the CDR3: TGTGCCAGTAGTACCATAACAGAGTCCACCGGGGAGCTGTTTTTT. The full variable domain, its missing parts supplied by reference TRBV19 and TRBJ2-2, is DGGITQSPKYLFRKEGQNVTLSCEQNLNHDAMYWYRQDPGQGLRLIYYSQIVNDFQKGDIAEGYSVSREKKESFPLTVTSAQKNPTAFYLCASSTITESTGELFFGEGSRLTVL.

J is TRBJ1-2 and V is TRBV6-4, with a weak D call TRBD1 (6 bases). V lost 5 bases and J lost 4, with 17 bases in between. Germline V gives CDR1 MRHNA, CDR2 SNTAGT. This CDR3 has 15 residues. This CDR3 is CASSFFIGGSYGYTF. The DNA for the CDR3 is TGTGCCAGCAGTTTTTTCATAGGGGGGTCCTATGGCTACACCTTC.

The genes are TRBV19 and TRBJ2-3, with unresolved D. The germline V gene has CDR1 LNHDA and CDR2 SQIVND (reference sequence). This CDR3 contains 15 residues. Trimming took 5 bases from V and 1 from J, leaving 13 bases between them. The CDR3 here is CASSFQPRGTDTQYF. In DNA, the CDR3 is TGTGCCAGTAGTTTTCAGCCCCGTGGCACAGATACGCAGTATTTT.

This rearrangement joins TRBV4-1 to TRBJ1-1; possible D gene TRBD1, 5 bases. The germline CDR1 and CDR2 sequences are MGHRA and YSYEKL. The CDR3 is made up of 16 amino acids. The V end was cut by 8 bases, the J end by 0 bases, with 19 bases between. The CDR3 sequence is CASRGEGGGMNTEAFF. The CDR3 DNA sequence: TGCGCCAGCCGCGGGGAGGGTGGGGGAATGAACACTGAAGCTTTCTTT.

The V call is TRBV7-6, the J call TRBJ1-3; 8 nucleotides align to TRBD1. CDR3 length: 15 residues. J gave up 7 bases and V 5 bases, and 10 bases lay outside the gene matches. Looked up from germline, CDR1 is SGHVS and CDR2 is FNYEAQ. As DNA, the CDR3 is TGTGCCAGCAGCCTAGGACAGGGCGGAGGGAACACCATATATTTT. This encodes CASSLGQGGGNTIYF.

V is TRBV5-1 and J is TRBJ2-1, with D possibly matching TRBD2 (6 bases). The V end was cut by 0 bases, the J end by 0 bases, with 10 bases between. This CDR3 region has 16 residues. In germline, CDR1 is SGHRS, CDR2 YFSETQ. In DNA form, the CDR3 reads TGCGCCAGCAGCTTGGCCTACGGGAGCTCCTACAATGAGCAGTTCTTC. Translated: CASSLAYGSSYNEQFF.

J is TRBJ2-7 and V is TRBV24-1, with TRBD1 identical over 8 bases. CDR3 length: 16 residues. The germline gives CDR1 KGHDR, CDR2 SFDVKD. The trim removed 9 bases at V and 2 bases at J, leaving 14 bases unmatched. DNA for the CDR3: TGTGCCACCCAAGGGACAGGACTTACTGGCACCTACGAGCAGTACTTC. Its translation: CATQGTGLTGTYEQYF.

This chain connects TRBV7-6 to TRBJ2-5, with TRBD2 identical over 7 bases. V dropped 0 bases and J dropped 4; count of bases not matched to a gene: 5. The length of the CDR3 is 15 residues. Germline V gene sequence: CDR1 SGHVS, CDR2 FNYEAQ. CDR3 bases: TGTGCCAGCAGCTTAGCGGGGGGGGTTTCAGAGACCCAGTACTTC. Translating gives CASSLAGGVSETQYF. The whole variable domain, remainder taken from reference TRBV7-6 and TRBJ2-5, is GAGVSQSPRYKVTKRGQDVALRCDPISGHVSLYWYRQALGQGPEFLTYFNYEAQQDKSGLPNDRFSAERPEGSISTLTIQRTEQRDSAMYRCASSLAGGVSETQYFGPGTRLLVL.

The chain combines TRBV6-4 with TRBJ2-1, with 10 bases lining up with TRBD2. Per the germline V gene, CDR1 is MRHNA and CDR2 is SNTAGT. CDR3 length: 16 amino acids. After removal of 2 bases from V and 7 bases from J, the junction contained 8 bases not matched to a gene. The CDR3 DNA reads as TGTGCCAGCAGTGACCTGACTAGCGGGTTGGGAAATGAGCAGTTCTTC. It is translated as CASSDLTSGLGNEQFF.

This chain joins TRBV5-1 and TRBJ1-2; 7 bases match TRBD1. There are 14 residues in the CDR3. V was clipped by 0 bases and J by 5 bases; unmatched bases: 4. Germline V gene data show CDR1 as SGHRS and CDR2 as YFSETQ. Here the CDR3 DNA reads TGCGCCAGCAGCTTGGAGGGACAGAGGTATGGCTACACCTTC. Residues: CASSLEGQRYGYTF.

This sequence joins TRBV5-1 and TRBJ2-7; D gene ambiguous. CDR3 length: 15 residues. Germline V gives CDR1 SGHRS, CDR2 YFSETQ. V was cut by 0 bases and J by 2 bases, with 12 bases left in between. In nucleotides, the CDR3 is TGCGCCAGCAGCTTGGCCCTGACTGAAACCTACGAGCAGTACTTC. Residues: CASSLALTETYEQYF.

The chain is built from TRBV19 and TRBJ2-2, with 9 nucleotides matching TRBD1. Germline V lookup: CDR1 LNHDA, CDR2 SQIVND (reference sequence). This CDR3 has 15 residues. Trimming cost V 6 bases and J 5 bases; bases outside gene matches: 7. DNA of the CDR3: TGTGCCAGTAGACCGGGACAGGGTATAACCGGGGAGCTGTTTTTT. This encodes CASRPGQGITGELFF.